Sequencing of this T cell receptor (beta chain) was carried out in a study of post-analysis software for immune sequencing data. Study-wide results and caveats: F measure showed strong co-clustering of same-batch samples. Significantly lower normalized Chao1 diversity was seen in multiple sclerosis patients than in controls. The study found TRBV5-6, TRBV5-1 and TRBV20-1 among several TRBV segments more frequent in patients than controls.

TCR beta cDNA libraries included unique molecular identifiers. TCRdb re-derived calls from the PCR reads in MiXCR, one entry per CDR3 protein. The sample lists some 800,000 distinct CDR3 sequences; around 42% were seen once. Comments on this clonotype: What it binds is unknown.

The CDR3 has 14 amino acids. Germline V gene sequence: CDR1 SGHTA, CDR2 FQGNSA. With V trimmed by 5 bases and J by 15 bases, 13 bases remained unmatched. Sequenced sample: blood. The rearrangement links TRBV7-2 to TRBJ2-1, with TRBD2 identical over 10 bases. This clonotype was obtained from a girl aged 10-17 years with multiple sclerosis. The CDR3 is CASSTRSLAGVRFF. DNA of the CDR3: TGTGCCAGCAGCACACGGAGCCTAGCGGGAGTCCGGTTCTTC.